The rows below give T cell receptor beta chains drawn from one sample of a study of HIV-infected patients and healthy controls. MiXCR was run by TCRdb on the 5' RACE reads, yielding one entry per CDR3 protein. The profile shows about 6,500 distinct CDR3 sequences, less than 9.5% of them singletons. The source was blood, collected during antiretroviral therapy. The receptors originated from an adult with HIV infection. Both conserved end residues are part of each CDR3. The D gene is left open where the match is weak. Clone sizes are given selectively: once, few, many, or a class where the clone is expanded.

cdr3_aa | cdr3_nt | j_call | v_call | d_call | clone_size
CASSDRVTYGYTF | TGTGCCAGCTCGGACAGGGTTACCTATGGCTACACCTTC | TRBJ1-2 | TRBV12-3/TRBV12-4 | TRBD1 | medium-sized
CASSYGTGAYEQYF | TGTGCCAGCAGTTACGGGACAGGGGCCTACGAGCAGTACTTC | TRBJ2-7 | TRBV6-5 | TRBD1 | many
CASTPGSGTSYNEQFF | TGCGCCAGCACCCCCGGTAGCGGGACCTCCTACAATGAGCAGTTCTTC | TRBJ2-1 | TRBV5-1 | TRBD2 | many
CASSIGMNTGELFF | TGTGCCAGTAGTATCGGCATGAACACCGGGGAGCTGTTTTTT | TRBJ2-2 | TRBV19 | - | many
CASSLDGDSNQPQHF | TGCGCCAGCAGCTTGGACGGGGATAGCAATCAGCCCCAGCATTTT | TRBJ1-5 | TRBV5-1 | - | many
CASSFLAENDEQFF | TGTGCCAGCAGCTTCCTAGCGGAGAACGATGAGCAGTTCTTC | TRBJ2-1 | TRBV7-6 | TRBD2 | medium-sized
CASSSWTGIYEQYF | TGTGCCAGCAGCTCCTGGACAGGGATCTACGAGCAGTACTTC | TRBJ2-7 | TRBV7-9 | TRBD1 | -
CASSLEGSGHEQYF | TGTGCCAGCAGCTTGGAGGGATCCGGCCACGAGCAGTACTTC | TRBJ2-7 | TRBV5-6 | - | medium-sized
CASSILENTEAFF | TGTGCCAGTAGTATCCTAGAGAACACTGAAGCTTTCTTT | TRBJ1-1 | TRBV19 | - | many
CATSSGEQIQETQYF | TGTGCCACCTCATCGGGGGAACAGATCCAAGAGACCCAGTACTTC | TRBJ2-5 | TRBV24-1 | - | medium-sized
CAWLGGQEKLFF | TGTGCCTGGCTTGGAGGCCAAGAAAAACTGTTTTTT | TRBJ1-4 | TRBV7-9 | - | medium-sized
CSAREFPGDSTDTQYF | TGCAGTGCTAGAGAATTCCCCGGGGACAGCACAGATACGCAGTATTTT | TRBJ2-3 | TRBV20-1 | - | medium-sized
CASSTSVDEQYF | TGTGCCAGCAGTACTAGTGTCGACGAGCAGTACTTC | TRBJ2-7 | TRBV12-3/TRBV12-4 | - | medium-sized
CASSQSAGTPGNTIYF | TGCGCCAGCAGCCAGTCTGCCGGGACACCAGGAAACACCATATATTTT | TRBJ1-3 | TRBV4-1 | - | many
CASSGLWDREGSTDTQYF | TGTGCCAGCAGCGGGCTCTGGGACAGGGAGGGATCCACAGATACGCAGTATTTT | TRBJ2-3 | TRBV7-9 | TRBD1 | medium-sized
CSARTGDNYGYTF | TGCAGTGCTAGAACAGGGGATAACTATGGCTACACCTTC | TRBJ1-2 | TRBV20-1 | TRBD1 | medium-sized
CSAHGETGELFF | TGCAGCGCCCACGGGGAGACCGGGGAGCTGTTTTTT | TRBJ2-2 | TRBV29-1 | - | medium-sized
CASSIQGVTGELFF | TGTGCCAGTAGTATACAGGGGGTTACCGGGGAGCTGTTTTTT | TRBJ2-2 | TRBV19 | TRBD1 | many
CAWRDQSTGNTEAFF | TGTGCCTGGAGGGACCAATCGACAGGAAACACTGAAGCTTTCTTT | TRBJ1-1 | TRBV30 | - | -
CATSTSYRGSSYNEQFF | TGTGCCACCAGTACGTCGTACAGGGGAAGCTCCTACAATGAGCAGTTCTTC | TRBJ2-1 | TRBV24-1 | TRBD1 | medium-sized
CASNRWSSYEQYF | TGTGCCAGCAATCGGTGGAGCTCCTACGAGCAGTACTTC | TRBJ2-7 | TRBV2 | - | few
CASSPIAGAFGYTF | TGTGCCAGCAGCCCAATCGCCGGGGCATTCGGCTACACCTTC | TRBJ1-2 | TRBV6-5 | - | many
CASSLVSDRGNSPLHF | TGTGCCAGCAGCTTAGTTTCAGACAGGGGAAATTCACCCCTCCACTTT | TRBJ1-6 | TRBV7-2 | TRBD1 | many
CASSVGDSGNTIYF | TGTGCCAGCAGCGTGGGAGACTCTGGAAACACCATATATTTT | TRBJ1-3 | TRBV9 | - | medium-sized
CASHQETQYF | TGTGCCAGCCACCAAGAGACCCAGTACTTC | TRBJ2-5 | TRBV7-9 | - | medium-sized
CASSPGQGNTEAFF | TGTGCCAGCAGCCCGGGACAGGGCAACACTGAAGCTTTCTTT | TRBJ1-1 | TRBV7-9 | TRBD1 | -